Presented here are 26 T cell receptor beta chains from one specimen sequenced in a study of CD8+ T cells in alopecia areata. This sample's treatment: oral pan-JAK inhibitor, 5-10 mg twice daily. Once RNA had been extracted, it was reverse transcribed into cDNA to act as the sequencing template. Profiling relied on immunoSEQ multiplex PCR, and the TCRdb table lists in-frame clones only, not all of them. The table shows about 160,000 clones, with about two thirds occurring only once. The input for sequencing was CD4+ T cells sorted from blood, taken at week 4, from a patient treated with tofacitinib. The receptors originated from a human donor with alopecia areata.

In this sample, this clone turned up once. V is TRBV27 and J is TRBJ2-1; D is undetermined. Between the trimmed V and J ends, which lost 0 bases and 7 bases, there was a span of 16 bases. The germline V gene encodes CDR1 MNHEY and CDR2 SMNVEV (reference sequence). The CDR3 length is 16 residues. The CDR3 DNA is TGTGCCAGCAGTTTATCATGGCAGAGCCCTGGAAATGAGCAGTTCTTC. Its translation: CASSLSWQSPGNEQFF.

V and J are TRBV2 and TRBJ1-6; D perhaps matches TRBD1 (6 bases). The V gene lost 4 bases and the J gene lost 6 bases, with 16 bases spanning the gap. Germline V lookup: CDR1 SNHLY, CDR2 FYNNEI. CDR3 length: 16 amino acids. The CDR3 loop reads CASSGHIGGLNSPLHF. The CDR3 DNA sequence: TGTGCCAGCAGTGGACATATAGGGGGTCTTAATTCACCCCTCCACTTT.

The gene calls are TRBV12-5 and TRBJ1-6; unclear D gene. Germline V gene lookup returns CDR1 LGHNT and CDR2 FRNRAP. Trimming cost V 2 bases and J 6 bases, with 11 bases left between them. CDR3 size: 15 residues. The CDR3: CASGLPPGLNSPLHF. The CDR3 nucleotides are TGTGCTAGTGGTTTGCCTCCGGGCCTTAATTCACCCCTCCACTTT.

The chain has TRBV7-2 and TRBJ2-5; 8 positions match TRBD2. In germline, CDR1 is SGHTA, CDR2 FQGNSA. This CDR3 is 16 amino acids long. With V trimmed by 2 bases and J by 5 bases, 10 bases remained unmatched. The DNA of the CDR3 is TGTGCCAGCAGCTTATTCGCAGCGGGGGTACAGGAGACCCAGTACTTC. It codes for CASSLFAAGVQETQYF.

As DNA, the CDR3 is TGTGCCAGCAGCTTGGAATGGGGGGGCCGAGGCTACACCTTC. This translates into CASSLEWGGRGYTF. V is TRBV5-4 and J is TRBJ1-2; a possible D gene is TRBD1 (6 bases). CDR1 and CDR2 from the germline V gene are SGHNT and YYREEE (reference sequence). Trimming removed 0 bases at V and 8 bases at J, with 14 bases between. This CDR3 spans 14 amino acids. Full variable domain (remainder filled in from reference TRBV5-4 and TRBJ1-2): ETGVTQSPTHLIKTRGQQVTLRCSSQSGHNTVSWYQQALGQGPQFIFQYYREEENGRGNFPPRFSGLQFPNYSSELNVNALELDDSALYLCASSLEWGGRGYTFGSGTRLTVV.

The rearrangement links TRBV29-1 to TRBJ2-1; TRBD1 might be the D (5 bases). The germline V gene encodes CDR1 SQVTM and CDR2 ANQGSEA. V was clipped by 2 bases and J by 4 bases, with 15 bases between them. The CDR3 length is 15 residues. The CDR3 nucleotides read TGCAGCGTTGAACCCGGCACAGGCGCTTACAATGAGCAGTTCTTC. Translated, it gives CSVEPGTGAYNEQFF.

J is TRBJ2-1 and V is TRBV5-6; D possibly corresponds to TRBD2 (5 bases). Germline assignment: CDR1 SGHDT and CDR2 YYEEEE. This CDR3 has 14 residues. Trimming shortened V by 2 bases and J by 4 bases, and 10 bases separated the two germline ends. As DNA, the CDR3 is TGTGCCAGCAGCTTTATCGGGGTATACAATGAGCAGTTCTTC. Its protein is CASSFIGVYNEQFF.

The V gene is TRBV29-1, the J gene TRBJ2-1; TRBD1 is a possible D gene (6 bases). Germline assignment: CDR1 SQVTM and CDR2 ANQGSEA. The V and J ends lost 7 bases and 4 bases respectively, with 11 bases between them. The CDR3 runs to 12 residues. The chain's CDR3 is CSAQGSYNEQFF. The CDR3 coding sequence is TGCAGCGCCCAGGGGAGTTACAATGAGCAGTTCTTC.

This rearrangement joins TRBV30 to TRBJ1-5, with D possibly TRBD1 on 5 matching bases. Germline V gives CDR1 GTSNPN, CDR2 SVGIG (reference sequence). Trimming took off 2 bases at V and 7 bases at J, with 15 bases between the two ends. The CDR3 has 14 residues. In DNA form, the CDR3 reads TGTGCCTGGAGTTTCTCGACAGTTTCACAGCCCCAGCATTTT. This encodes CAWSFSTVSQPQHF.

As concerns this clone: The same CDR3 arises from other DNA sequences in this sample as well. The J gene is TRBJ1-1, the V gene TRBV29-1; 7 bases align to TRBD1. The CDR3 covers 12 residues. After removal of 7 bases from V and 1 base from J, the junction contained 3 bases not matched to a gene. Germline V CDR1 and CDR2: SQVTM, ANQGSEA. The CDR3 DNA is TGCAGCGCCGGGACAGCGAACACTGAAGCTTTCTTT. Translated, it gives CSAGTANTEAFF. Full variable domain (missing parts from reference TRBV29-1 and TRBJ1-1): SAVISQKPSRDICQRGTSLTIQCQVDSQVTMMFWYRQQPGQSLTLIATANQGSEATYESGFVIDKFPISRPNLTFSTLTVSNMSPEDSSIYLCSAGTANTEAFFGQGTRLTVV.

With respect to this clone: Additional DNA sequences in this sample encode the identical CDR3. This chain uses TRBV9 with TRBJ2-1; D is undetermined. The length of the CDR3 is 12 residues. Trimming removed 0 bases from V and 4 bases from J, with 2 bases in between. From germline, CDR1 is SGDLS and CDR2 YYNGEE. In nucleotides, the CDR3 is TGTGCCAGCAGCGTAGGATACAATGAGCAGTTCTTC. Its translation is CASSVGYNEQFF.

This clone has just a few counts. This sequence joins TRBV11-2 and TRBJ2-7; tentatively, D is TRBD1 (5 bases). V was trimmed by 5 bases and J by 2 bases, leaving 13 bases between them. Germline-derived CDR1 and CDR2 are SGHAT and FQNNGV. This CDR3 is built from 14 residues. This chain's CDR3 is CASSLRDRAYEQYF. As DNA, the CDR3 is TGTGCCAGCAGCCTCCGTGACAGAGCCTACGAGCAGTACTTC.

CDR3 amino acids: CASSLVGDLHEAFF. The CDR3, as DNA: TGCGCCAGCAGCTTGGTAGGGGACCTCCATGAAGCTTTCTTT. This chain links TRBV5-1 with TRBJ1-1, with D tentatively TRBD1 (5 bases). The length of the CDR3 is 14 residues. Between the trimmed V and J ends, which lost 0 bases and 7 bases, there was a span of 13 bases. Germline V gene lookup returns CDR1 SGHRS and CDR2 YFSETQ.

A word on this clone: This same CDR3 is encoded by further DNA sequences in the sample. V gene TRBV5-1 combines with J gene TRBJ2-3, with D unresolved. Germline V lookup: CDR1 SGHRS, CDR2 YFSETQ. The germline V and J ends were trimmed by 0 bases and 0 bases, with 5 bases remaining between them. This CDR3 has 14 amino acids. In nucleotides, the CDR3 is TGCGCCAGCAGCTTGGTAGAAAGCACAGATACGCAGTATTTT. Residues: CASSLVESTDTQYF.

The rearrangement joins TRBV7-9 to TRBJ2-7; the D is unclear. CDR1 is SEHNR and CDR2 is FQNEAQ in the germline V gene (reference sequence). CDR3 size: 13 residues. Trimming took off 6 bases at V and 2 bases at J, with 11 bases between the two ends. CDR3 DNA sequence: TGTGCCAGCAGGCCAAGTTTTACCTACGAGCAGTACTTC. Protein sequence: CASRPSFTYEQYF.

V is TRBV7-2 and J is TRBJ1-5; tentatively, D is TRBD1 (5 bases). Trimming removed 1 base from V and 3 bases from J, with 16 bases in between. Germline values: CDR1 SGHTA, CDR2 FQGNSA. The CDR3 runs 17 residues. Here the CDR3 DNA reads TGTGCCAGCAGCTTAGAGAGGCAGGGAGCCATCAATCAGCCCCAGCATTTT. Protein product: CASSLERQGAINQPQHF. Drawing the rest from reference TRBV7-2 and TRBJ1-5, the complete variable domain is GAGVSQSPSNKVTEKGKDVELRCDPISGHTALYWYRQSLGQGLEFLIYFQGNSAPDKSGLPSDRFSAERTGGSVSTLTIQRTQQEDSAVYLCASSLERQGAINQPQHFGDGTRLSIL.

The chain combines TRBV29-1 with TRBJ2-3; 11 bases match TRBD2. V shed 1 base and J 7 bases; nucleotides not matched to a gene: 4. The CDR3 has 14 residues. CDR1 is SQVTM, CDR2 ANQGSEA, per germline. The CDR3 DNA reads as TGCAGCGTTGAAGGTCTAGCGGGGGGCAATACGCAGTATTTT. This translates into CSVEGLAGGNTQYF.

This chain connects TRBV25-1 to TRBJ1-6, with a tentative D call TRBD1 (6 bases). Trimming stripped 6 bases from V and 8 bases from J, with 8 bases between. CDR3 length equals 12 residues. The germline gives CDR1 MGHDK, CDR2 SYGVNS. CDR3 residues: CASRQGHSPLHF. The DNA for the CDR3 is TGTGCCAGCAGACAGGGTCATTCACCCCTCCACTTT.

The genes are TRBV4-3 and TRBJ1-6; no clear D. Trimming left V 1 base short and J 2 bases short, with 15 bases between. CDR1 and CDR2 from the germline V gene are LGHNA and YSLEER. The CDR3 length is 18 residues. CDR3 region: CASSQVRARPAYNSPLHF. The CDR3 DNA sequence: TGCGCCAGCAGCCAAGTACGGGCGCGGCCGGCCTATAATTCACCCCTCCACTTT.

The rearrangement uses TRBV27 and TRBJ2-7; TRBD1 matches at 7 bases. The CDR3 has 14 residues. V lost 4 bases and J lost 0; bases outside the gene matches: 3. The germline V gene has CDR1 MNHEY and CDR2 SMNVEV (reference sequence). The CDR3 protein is CASSYRGSSYEQYF. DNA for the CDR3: TGTGCCAGCAGTTACAGGGGTAGCTCCTACGAGCAGTACTTC.

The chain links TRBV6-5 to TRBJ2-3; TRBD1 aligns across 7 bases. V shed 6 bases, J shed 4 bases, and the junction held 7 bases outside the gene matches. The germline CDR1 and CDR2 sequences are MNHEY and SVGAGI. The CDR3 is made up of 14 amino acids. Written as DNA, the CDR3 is TGTGCCAGCAGACAACAGACAGGGTCAGATACGCAGTATTTT. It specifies CASRQQTGSDTQYF.

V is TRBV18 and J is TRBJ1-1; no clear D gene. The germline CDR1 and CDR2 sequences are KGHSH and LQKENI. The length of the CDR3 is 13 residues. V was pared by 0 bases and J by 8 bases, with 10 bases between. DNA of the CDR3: TGTGCCAGCTCACCACCGTCCGGGGTCGAAGCTTTCTTT. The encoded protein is CASSPPSGVEAFF.

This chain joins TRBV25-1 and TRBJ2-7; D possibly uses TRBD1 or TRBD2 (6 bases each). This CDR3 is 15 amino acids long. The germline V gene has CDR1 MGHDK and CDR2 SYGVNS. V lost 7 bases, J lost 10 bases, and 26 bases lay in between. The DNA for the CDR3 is TGTGCCAGCACCCAAACTAGCTCCGCAGGGGCTGTCCAGTACTTC. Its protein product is CASTQTSSAGAVQYF.

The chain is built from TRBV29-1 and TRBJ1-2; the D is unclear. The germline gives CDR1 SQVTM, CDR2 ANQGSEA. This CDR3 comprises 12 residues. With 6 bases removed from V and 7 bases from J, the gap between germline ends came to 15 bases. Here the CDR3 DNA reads TGCAGCGTCTGGACCGGAATGGGTGGCTACACCTTC. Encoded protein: CSVWTGMGGYTF.

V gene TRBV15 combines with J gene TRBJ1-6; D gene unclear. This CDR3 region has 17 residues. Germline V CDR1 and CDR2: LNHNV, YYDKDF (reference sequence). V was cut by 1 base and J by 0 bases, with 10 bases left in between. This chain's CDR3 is CATSRGWPSSYNSPLHF. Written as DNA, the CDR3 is TGTGCCACCAGCAGAGGATGGCCGAGCTCCTATAATTCACCCCTCCACTTT.

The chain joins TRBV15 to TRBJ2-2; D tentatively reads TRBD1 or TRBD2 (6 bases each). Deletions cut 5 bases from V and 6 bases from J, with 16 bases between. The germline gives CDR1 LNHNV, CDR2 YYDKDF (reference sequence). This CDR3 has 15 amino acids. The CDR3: CATSYLRGQPGELFF. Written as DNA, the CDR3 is TGTGCCACCAGCTACCTACGGGGGCAGCCCGGGGAGCTGTTTTTT.